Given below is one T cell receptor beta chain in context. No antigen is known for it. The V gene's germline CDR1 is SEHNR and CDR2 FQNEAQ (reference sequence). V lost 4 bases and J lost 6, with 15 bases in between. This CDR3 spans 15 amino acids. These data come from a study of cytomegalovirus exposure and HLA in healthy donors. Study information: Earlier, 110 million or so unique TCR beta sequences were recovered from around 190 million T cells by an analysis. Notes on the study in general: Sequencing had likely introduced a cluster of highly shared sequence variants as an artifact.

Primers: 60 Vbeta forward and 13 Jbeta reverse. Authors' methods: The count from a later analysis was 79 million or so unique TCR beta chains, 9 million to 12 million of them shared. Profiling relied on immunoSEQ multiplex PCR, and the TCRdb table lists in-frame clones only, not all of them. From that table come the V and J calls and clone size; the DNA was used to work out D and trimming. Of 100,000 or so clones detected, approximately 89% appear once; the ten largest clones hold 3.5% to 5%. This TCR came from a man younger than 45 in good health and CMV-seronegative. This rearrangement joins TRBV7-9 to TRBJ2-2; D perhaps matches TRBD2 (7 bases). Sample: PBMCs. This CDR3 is CASSSPGGLSGELFF. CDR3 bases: TGTGCCAGCAGCTCGCCGGGGGGCCTCTCCGGGGAGCTGTTTTTT.